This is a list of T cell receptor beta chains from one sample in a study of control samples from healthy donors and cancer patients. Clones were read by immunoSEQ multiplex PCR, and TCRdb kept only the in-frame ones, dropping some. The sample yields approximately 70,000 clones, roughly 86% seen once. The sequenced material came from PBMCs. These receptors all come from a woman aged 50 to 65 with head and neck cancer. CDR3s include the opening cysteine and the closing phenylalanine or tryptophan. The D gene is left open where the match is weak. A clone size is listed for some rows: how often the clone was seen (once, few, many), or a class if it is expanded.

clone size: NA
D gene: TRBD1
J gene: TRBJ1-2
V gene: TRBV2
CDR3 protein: CASSFGTGNYGYTF
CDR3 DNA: TGTGCCAGCAGTTTCGGGACAGGCAACTATGGCTACACCTTC

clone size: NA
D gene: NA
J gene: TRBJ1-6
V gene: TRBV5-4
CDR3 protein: CASTNWGGASSPLHF
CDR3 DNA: TGTGCCAGCACCAATTGGGGGGGAGCTAGTTCACCCCTCCACTTT

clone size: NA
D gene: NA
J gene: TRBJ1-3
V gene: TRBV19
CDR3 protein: CASRPFLPSSGNTIYF
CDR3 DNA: TGTGCCAGTAGACCGTTCCTCCCGAGCTCTGGAAACACCATATATTTT

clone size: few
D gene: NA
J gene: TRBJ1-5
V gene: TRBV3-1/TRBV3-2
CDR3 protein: CASSQAGVDRPGSNQPQHF
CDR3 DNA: TGTGCCAGCAGCCAAGCGGGCGTAGACAGACCGGGGAGCAATCAGCCCCAGCATTTT

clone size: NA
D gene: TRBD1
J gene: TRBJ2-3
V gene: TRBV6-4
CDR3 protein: CASSEGTGSTDTQYF
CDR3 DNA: TGTGCCAGCAGTGAGGGGACAGGGAGCACAGATACGCAGTATTTT

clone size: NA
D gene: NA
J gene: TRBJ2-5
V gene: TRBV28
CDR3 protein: CASSFVGGQETQYF
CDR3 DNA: TGTGCCAGCAGTTTTGTGGGGGGACAAGAGACCCAGTACTTC

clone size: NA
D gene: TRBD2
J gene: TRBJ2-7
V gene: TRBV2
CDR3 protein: CASSEGLAGYSYEQYF
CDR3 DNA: TGTGCCAGCAGTGAAGGCCTAGCGGGGTACTCCTACGAGCAGTACTTC

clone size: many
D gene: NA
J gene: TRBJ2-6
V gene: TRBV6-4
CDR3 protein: CASSEGVTSGANVLTF
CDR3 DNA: TGTGCCAGCAGTGAGGGCGTCACCTCTGGGGCCAACGTCCTGACTTTC

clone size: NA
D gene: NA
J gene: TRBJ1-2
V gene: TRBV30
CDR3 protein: CAWRRAEERYGYTF
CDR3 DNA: TGTGCCTGGAGGCGAGCGGAAGAACGATATGGCTACACCTTC

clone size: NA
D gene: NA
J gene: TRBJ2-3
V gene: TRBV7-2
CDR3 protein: CASSQGLRADTQYF
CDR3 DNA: TGTGCCAGCAGCCAAGGATTGAGGGCAGATACGCAGTATTTT

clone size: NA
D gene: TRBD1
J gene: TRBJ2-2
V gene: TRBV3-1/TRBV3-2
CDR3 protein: CASSPGQGQGPGELFF
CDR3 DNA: TGTGCCAGCAGCCCGGGACAGGGCCAAGGACCCGGGGAGCTGTTTTTT

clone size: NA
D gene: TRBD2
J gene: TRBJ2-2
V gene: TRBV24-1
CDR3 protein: CATSHGRRGGDGGELFF
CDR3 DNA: TGTGCCACCAGTCACGGCCGACGGGGGGGCGATGGCGGGGAGCTGTTTTTT

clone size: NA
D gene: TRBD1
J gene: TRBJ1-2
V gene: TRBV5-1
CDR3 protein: CASSQSGQLRGYTF
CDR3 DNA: TGCGCCAGCAGCCAGTCGGGACAGCTTCGCGGCTACACCTTC

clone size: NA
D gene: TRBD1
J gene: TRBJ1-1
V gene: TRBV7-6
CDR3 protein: CASSLGQGNTEAFF
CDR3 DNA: TGTGCCAGCAGCTTAGGACAGGGGAACACTGAAGCTTTCTTT

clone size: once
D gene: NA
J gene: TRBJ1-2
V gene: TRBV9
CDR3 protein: CASSVSGAPNYGYTF
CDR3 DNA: TGTGCCAGCAGCGTATCGGGGGCACCTAACTATGGCTACACCTTC

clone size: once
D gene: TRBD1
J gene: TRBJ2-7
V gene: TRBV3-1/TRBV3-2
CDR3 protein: CASSQSTGASGSVQYF
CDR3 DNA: TGTGCCAGCAGCCAGAGCACAGGGGCCTCCGGGTCGGTGCAGTACTTC

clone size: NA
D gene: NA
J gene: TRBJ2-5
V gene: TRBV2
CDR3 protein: CASSESRGERETQYF
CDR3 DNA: TGTGCCAGCAGTGAAAGCAGGGGGGAAAGAGAGACCCAGTACTTC

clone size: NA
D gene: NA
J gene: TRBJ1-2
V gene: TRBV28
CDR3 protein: CATPSGPHNYGYTF
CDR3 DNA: TGTGCCACCCCCAGCGGACCGCATAACTATGGCTACACCTTC

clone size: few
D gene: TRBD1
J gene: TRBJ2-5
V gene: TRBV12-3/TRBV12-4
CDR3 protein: CASSFRGWETQYF
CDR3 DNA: TGTGCCAGCAGTTTCAGGGGGTGGGAGACCCAGTACTTC

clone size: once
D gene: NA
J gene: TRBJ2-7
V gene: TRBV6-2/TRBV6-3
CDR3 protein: CASSSQETGLRDF
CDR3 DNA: TGTGCCAGCAGCTCCCAAGAGACGGGGCTTCGAGACTTC

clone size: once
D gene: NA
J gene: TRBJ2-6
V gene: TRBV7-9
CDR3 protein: CASSSTESSGANVLTF
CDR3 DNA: TGTGCCAGCAGCTCGACGGAGAGCTCTGGGGCCAACGTCCTGACTTTC

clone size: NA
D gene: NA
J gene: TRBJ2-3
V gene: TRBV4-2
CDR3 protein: CASSHPPEDTQYF
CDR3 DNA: TGTGCCAGCAGCCACCCGCCGGAGGATACGCAGTATTTT

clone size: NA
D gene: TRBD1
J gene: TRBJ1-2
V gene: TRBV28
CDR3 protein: CASRSTGEDGYTF
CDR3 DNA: TGTGCCAGCAGATCGACAGGGGAGGATGGCTACACCTTC

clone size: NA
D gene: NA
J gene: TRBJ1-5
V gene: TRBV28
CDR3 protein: CASSSAKFTNQPQHF
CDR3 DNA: TGTGCCAGCAGTTCCGCCAAATTCACGAATCAGCCCCAGCATTTT

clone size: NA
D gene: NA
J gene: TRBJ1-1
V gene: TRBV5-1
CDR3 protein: CASSPMTVNTEAFF
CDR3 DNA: TGCGCCAGCAGCCCAATGACAGTGAACACTGAAGCTTTCTTT

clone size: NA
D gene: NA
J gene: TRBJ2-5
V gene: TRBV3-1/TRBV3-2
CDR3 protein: CASSRAKETQYF
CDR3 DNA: TGTGCCAGCAGCCGGGCCAAAGAGACCCAGTACTTC